This is a list of T cell receptor beta chains from one sample in a study of T cell repertoires in cytomegalovirus infection. TCRdb processed the reads anew with MiXCR; each CDR3 protein has one entry. The data show around 440,000 distinct CDR3 sequences, about 11% seen once. Material: PBMCs. All receptors derive from a human donor in good health (CMV status not recorded). Some clones in this sample may be carry-over from other donors' samples. CDR3s include the opening cysteine and the closing phenylalanine or tryptophan. Fields, in order: CDR3 protein, CDR3 DNA, clone size, D gene, V gene, J gene. The D gene is left open where the match is weak. Expanded clones are given a class, and other clones once, few, many or no size at all.

CASSYSPSGKDTQYF	TGTGCCAGCAGTTACTCGCCTAGCGGGAAAGATACGCAGTATTTT	many	TRBD2	TRBV6-5	TRBJ2-3
CASSRGTADNEQFF	TGTGCCAGCAGTCGCGGGACAGCGGACAATGAGCAGTTCTTC	few	.	TRBV4-2	TRBJ2-1
CSAQGTSGNTPSSYEQYF	TGCAGTGCTCAGGGGACTAGCGGGAATACCCCCTCGTCCTACGAGCAGTACTTC	few	TRBD2	TRBV20-1	TRBJ2-7
CASASDRANEQFF	TGTGCTAGTGCCTCTGACAGGGCAAATGAGCAGTTCTTC	many	TRBD1	TRBV12-5	TRBJ2-1
CASSLSLGHRSETQYF	TGTGCCAGCAGTCTCTCTCTGGGACATCGCAGTGAGACCCAGTACTTC	many	.	TRBV27	TRBJ2-5
CSVEYRVGYGYTF	TGCAGCGTTGAATACAGGGTTGGCTATGGCTACACCTTC	many	.	TRBV29-1	TRBJ1-2
CASSLGRTSGGPFTGELFF	TGTGCCAGCAGCTTAGGACGGACTAGCGGGGGGCCATTCACCGGGGAGCTGTTTTTT	many	TRBD2	TRBV7-3	TRBJ2-2
CSVEEGYYNEQFF	TGCAGCGTTGAAGAGGGGTACTACAATGAGCAGTTCTTC	.	.	TRBV29-1	TRBJ2-1
CASSTGLDNEQFF	TGTGCCAGCAGCACCGGACTTGACAATGAGCAGTTCTTC	many	.	TRBV5-4	TRBJ2-1
CASSILGRNNEKLFF	TGTGCCAGTAGTATTTTGGGACGGAATAATGAAAAACTGTTTTTT	many	.	TRBV19	TRBJ1-4
CASSYSRAADTQYF	TGTGCCAGCAGTTACTCAAGGGCGGCAGATACGCAGTATTTT	.	.	TRBV6-5	TRBJ2-3
CASSSSGGGYFSTDTQYF	TGTGCCAGCAGTTCAAGCGGGGGGGGGTACTTTAGCACAGATACGCAGTATTTT	.	TRBD2	TRBV28	TRBJ2-3
CASSPQAYYSNQPQHF	TGTGCCAGCAGCCCCCAAGCCTATTATAGCAATCAGCCCCAGCATTTT	many	.	TRBV6-1	TRBJ1-5
CASSKGLVRNTGELFF	TGTGCCAGCAGTAAGGGACTCGTCCGGAACACCGGGGAGCTGTTTTTT	.	.	TRBV2	TRBJ2-2
CASSFFAYHSLSYEQYF	TGTGCCAGCAGCTTCTTTGCTTATCATTCTTTGTCCTACGAGCAGTACTTC	.	.	TRBV5-8	TRBJ2-7
CASIKGNSGRNNEQFF	TGTGCCAGCATCAAGGGTAATAGCGGGAGAAACAATGAGCAGTTCTTC	many	TRBD2	TRBV7-8	TRBJ2-1
CASSISSGAQYF	TGTGCCAGTAGTATTTCTAGCGGCGCGCAGTATTTT	many	TRBD2	TRBV19	TRBJ2-3
CSASPGGQTYEQYF	TGCAGTGCTAGTCCAGGGGGCCAAACCTACGAGCAGTACTTC	.	TRBD1	TRBV20-1	TRBJ2-7
CASSQLTGNEDNEKLFF	TGTGCCAGCAGCCAGTTGACAGGGAACGAGGATAATGAAAAACTGTTTTTT	many	TRBD1	TRBV14	TRBJ1-4
CASSPSGGRVSGANVLTF	TGCGCCAGCAGCCCGTCCGGCGGGAGGGTCTCTGGGGCCAACGTCCTGACTTTC	many	TRBD2	TRBV5-1	TRBJ2-6
CASSLAHWGAGEQYF	TGTGCCAGCAGCTTAGCGCATTGGGGCGCCGGGGAGCAGTACTTC	many	.	TRBV7-2	TRBJ2-7
CASSLRVGDYGYTF	TGTGCCAGCAGTTTAAGGGTAGGGGACTATGGCTACACCTTC	.	.	TRBV27	TRBJ1-2
CASSPLGQEAFF	TGTGCCAGCAGCCCTCTGGGCCAGGAAGCTTTCTTT	.	.	TRBV4-2	TRBJ1-1
CASTSGRSIDTQYF	TGTGCCAGCACTAGCGGGAGAAGTATAGATACGCAGTATTTT	many	TRBD2	TRBV2	TRBJ2-3
CASSSQGDGGYIQYF	TGTGCCAGCAGCTCCCAGGGAGACGGAGGTTACATTCAGTACTTC	many	.	TRBV7-9	TRBJ2-4
CASSPPMRTYEQYF	TGTGCCAGCTCACCCCCGATGAGGACCTACGAGCAGTACTTC	few	.	TRBV18	TRBJ2-7
CASSLGGASLYEQYF	TGTGCCAGCAGCTTAGGCGGGGCGAGCCTCTACGAGCAGTACTTC	many	.	TRBV7-9	TRBJ2-7
CASSLEPGPPTEQFF	TGTGCCAGCAGCTTAGAGCCGGGGCCCCCAACAGAGCAGTTCTTC	many	.	TRBV11-2	TRBJ2-1
CSARPGGDTQYF	TGCAGTGCTAGACCAGGGGGCGATACGCAGTATTTT	.	TRBD1	TRBV20-1	TRBJ2-3
CASSLRGSGANVLTF	TGTGCCAGCAGCTTAAGGGGCTCTGGGGCCAACGTCCTGACTTTC	many	.	TRBV12-3/TRBV12-4	TRBJ2-6
CASSQSDRVYTF	TGCGCCAGCAGTCAATCGGACAGGGTCTACACCTTC	.	TRBD1	TRBV23-1	TRBJ1-2
CASSTKQGSNYGYTF	TGTGCCAGTAGTACAAAACAGGGGTCGAACTATGGCTACACCTTC	many	TRBD1	TRBV19	TRBJ1-2
CSAVGIGPKNQPQHF	TGCAGTGCTGTGGGGATTGGTCCTAAAAATCAGCCCCAGCATTTT	.	.	TRBV20-1	TRBJ1-5
CATDAGSGANVLTF	TGTGCCACCGATGCCGGGTCTGGGGCCAACGTCCTGACTTTC	once	.	TRBV15	TRBJ2-6
CASSDWTGGIYGYTF	TGTGCCAGCAGCGATTGGACAGGGGGAATTTATGGCTACACCTTC	few	TRBD1	TRBV7-3	TRBJ1-2
CASSTNGQDWSYEQYF	TGTGCCAGTAGTACGAACGGACAGGACTGGTCCTACGAGCAGTACTTC	many	TRBD1	TRBV19	TRBJ2-7
CSAAPMSSSYNEQFF	TGCAGTGCTGCCCCTATGAGTAGCTCCTACAATGAGCAGTTCTTC	many	.	TRBV20-1	TRBJ2-1
CASRGGQGLSGYTF	TGTGCCAGCAGGGGGGGACAGGGGTTGTCCGGCTACACCTTC	few	TRBD1	TRBV2	TRBJ1-2
CASSQDSGQSSYNEQFF	TGTGCCAGCAGCCAAGATAGCGGACAGAGCTCCTACAATGAGCAGTTCTTC	many	.	TRBV4-1	TRBJ2-1
CASSPSTGVNTEAFF	TGTGCCAGCTCACCCTCGACAGGGGTGAACACTGAAGCTTTCTTT	many	TRBD1	TRBV18	TRBJ1-1
CASSLGTGASGELFF	TGTGCCAGCAGTTTGGGGACAGGGGCATCCGGGGAGCTGTTTTTT	.	TRBD1	TRBV6-5	TRBJ2-2
CASSSRGREQYF	TGTGCCAGCAGCTCAAGGGGGCGCGAGCAGTACTTC	many	TRBD1	TRBV2	TRBJ2-7
CASSTAGTGTYEQYF	TGTGCCAGCTCGACGGCCGGGACGGGGACCTACGAGCAGTACTTC	.	.	TRBV18	TRBJ2-7
CASRNTGGQETQYF	TGTGCCAGCAGGAATACAGGGGGACAAGAGACCCAGTACTTC	many	TRBD1	TRBV12-3/TRBV12-4	TRBJ2-5
CASMEDRGTYNEQFF	TGTGCCAGCATGGAAGACAGGGGAACCTACAATGAGCAGTTCTTC	many	TRBD1	TRBV2	TRBJ2-1
CASSSRTGDQSNQPQHF	TGTGCCAGCAGCTCCCGGACAGGGGATCAGAGCAATCAGCCCCAGCATTTT	few	TRBD1	TRBV7-3	TRBJ1-5
CSVEDGRRMAYGYTF	TGCAGCGTTGAAGACGGACGGAGGATGGCCTATGGCTACACCTTC	many	.	TRBV29-1	TRBJ1-2
CASSFGQGAVVAEAFF	TGTGCCAGCAGCTTCGGACAGGGGGCCGTTGTGGCTGAAGCTTTCTTT	many	TRBD1	TRBV7-8	TRBJ1-1
CAWSTGDAQPQHF	TGTGCCTGGAGTACAGGGGATGCTCAGCCCCAGCATTTT	.	TRBD1	TRBV30	TRBJ1-5
CASSEITSGGYNSPLHF	TGTGCCAGCAGTGAAATAACCTCGGGGGGATATAATTCACCCCTCCACTTT	many	.	TRBV6-1	TRBJ1-6
CASSQATGGSLREQYF	TGTGCCAGCAGCCAAGCCACGGGGGGTTCCCTTCGCGAGCAGTACTTC	.	TRBD2	TRBV14	TRBJ2-7
CASSSFRTGGIQYF	TGTGCCAGCAGCTCCTTCCGGACAGGGGGGATTCAGTACTTC	many	TRBD1	TRBV7-2	TRBJ2-4
CATTSPGGLKFF	TGTGCCACCACCAGCCCGGGAGGCCTCAAGTTCTTC	many	TRBD2	TRBV24-1	TRBJ2-1